The 23 T cell receptor beta chains given below trace back to one sample, sequenced in a study of metastatic and nonmetastatic thyroid tumors. TCRdb re-called the PCR reads with MiXCR. The repertoire consists of about 34,000 clones, with under 40% occurring once and the leading ten covering about 23%. Treatment of any kind had been given to no patient before thyroid surgery. The sequenced material came from tumor tissue. These TCRs come from a female donor with papillary thyroid cancer or a benign thyroid nodule (not recorded which). Some clones in this sample may be carry-over from other donors' samples.

The rearrangement uses TRBV6-1 and TRBJ2-1; 7 positions agree with TRBD1. This CDR3 spans 14 amino acids. From germline, CDR1 is MNHNS and CDR2 SASEGT. The V gene end was trimmed by 5 bases and the J gene end by 5 bases; junction bases not matched to a gene: 6. The CDR3 bases are TGTGCCAGCAGTTTCGACAGGGACGACAATGAGCAGTTCTTC. Translated, it gives CASSFDRDDNEQFF.

This clone was observed a handful of times. This chain joins TRBV6-2 or TRBV6-3 and TRBJ2-3; the D gene could be TRBD1 or TRBD2 (5 bases each). Germline V gene data show CDR1 as MNHEY and CDR2 as SVGEGT. V lost 7 bases, J lost 4 bases, and 18 bases lay in between. The CDR3 sequence is 15 residues long. The CDR3, as DNA: TGTGCCAGCACTCCAACAGGTGGAGGTTCAGATACGCAGTATTTT. This sequence encodes CASTPTGGGSDTQYF.

This clone was seen ten or more times. This chain uses TRBV5-4 with TRBJ1-2; D call uncertain. V was trimmed by 4 bases and J by 8 bases, leaving 15 bases between them. The V gene's germline CDR1 is SGHNT and CDR2 YYREEE (reference sequence). CDR3 length: 13 residues. The CDR3 spells CASSTMGPFGYTF. DNA for the CDR3: TGTGCCAGCAGCACGATGGGCCCTTTCGGCTACACCTTC.

This clone was recorded a few times. The V and J genes are TRBV7-9 and TRBJ1-1; 9 nucleotides agree with TRBD1. The germline CDR1 and CDR2 sequences are SEHNR and FQNEAQ (reference sequence). Unmatched junction bases numbered 14, after V lost 5 bases and J lost 10 bases. This CDR3 is built from 15 residues. The CDR3 reads CASSLMGQVDRGAFF. CDR3 bases: TGTGCCAGCAGCCTAATGGGACAGGTGGACAGGGGAGCTTTCTTT.

The chain is built from TRBV6-1 and TRBJ2-2; either TRBD1 or TRBD2 may supply D (5 bases each). This CDR3 comprises 14 residues. Germline CDR1 MNHNS, CDR2 SASEGT. Between the trimmed V and J ends, which lost 4 bases and 7 bases, there was a span of 13 bases. The CDR3 here is CASSARVGGGELFF. The CDR3 DNA reads TGTGCCAGCAGTGCCAGGGTTGGAGGCGGGGAGCTGTTTTTT.

This chain joins TRBV4-1 and TRBJ2-7, with TRBD1 identical over 8 bases. V gave up 0 bases and J gave up 2 bases; unmatched junction bases: 9. The CDR3 covers 17 residues. The germline V gene encodes CDR1 MGHRA and CDR2 YSYEKL. The DNA of the CDR3 is TGCGCCAGCAGCCAAGATAGCCAGGGGGCAAGGGCCTACGAGCAGTACTTC. Amino acids: CASSQDSQGARAYEQYF.

A few counts support this clone. The chain combines TRBV15 with TRBJ2-3, with 10 bases aligning to TRBD2. Per germline, CDR1 LNHNV and CDR2 YYDKDF (reference sequence). V shed 1 base and J 4 bases; nucleotides not matched to a gene: 11. The CDR3 sequence is 18 residues long. The CDR3 region has the DNA TGTGCCACCAGCAGAGTCCAATTTACTAGCGGGGCCCCAGATACGCAGTATTTT. This translates into CATSRVQFTSGAPDTQYF.

Many counts were recorded for this clone. Other DNA sequences in this sample translate to the same CDR3. This sequence joins TRBV5-1 and TRBJ2-2; D is unresolved. The V end lost 3 bases, the J end lost 4 bases, and 7 bases lay between the germline ends. The germline V gene encodes CDR1 SGHRS and CDR2 YFSETQ. The CDR3 is made up of 13 amino acids. The chain's CDR3 is CASSSHFTGELFF. DNA for the CDR3: TGCGCCAGCAGCTCACACTTCACCGGGGAGCTGTTTTTT.

In this sample, this clone turned up many times. CDR3 bases: TGTGCCAGCAGCTTGAACGCCAGGGGGGCGATGGCGAGAGGTGAAGCTTTCTTT. Its translation is CASSLNARGAMARGEAFF. The genes are TRBV7-2 and TRBJ1-1, with 7 bases matching TRBD1. Germline-derived CDR1 and CDR2 are SGHTA and FQGNSA. V lost 3 bases to trimming and J lost 7 bases; unmatched junction nucleotides: 20. The CDR3 totals 18 residues.

The chain employs TRBV19 and TRBJ2-1; 8 nucleotides match TRBD2. Germline V CDR1 and CDR2: LNHDA, SQIVND (reference sequence). The CDR3 totals 15 residues. V shed 4 bases and J 3 bases; nucleotides not matched to a gene: 5. CDR3 coding DNA: TGTGCCAGTAGTAGTGAACTAGCGGACTACAATGAGCAGTTCTTC. Its protein product is CASSSELADYNEQFF.

The V gene is TRBV4-2, the J gene TRBJ1-2, with TRBD1 identical over 11 bases. This CDR3 contains 14 residues. Germline-derived CDR1 and CDR2 are LGHNA and YNFKEQ. With 0 bases clipped from V and 8 bases from J, the junction kept 2 bases outside the gene matches. The CDR3 reads CASSQEWDRGGYTF. In DNA, the CDR3 is TGTGCCAGCAGCCAAGAATGGGACAGGGGGGGCTACACCTTC.

In its sample, this clone was seen a few times. CDR3 DNA sequence: TGCGCCAGCAGCTTCGTTAAACAGGGATTTGGGACCGGGGAGCTGTTTTTT. Residues: CASSFVKQGFGTGELFF. The chain carries TRBV5-1 and TRBJ2-2; D might be TRBD1 (6 bases). The CDR3 loop spans 17 amino acids. The germline V and J ends were trimmed by 2 bases and 5 bases, with 19 bases remaining between them. Germline V gene data show CDR1 as SGHRS and CDR2 as YFSETQ.

This sequence joins TRBV6-2 or TRBV6-3 and TRBJ2-7; the D is unclear. The V gene lost 5 bases and the J gene lost 0 bases, with 17 bases spanning the gap. Germline assignment: CDR1 MNHEY and CDR2 SVGEGT. This CDR3 is 16 amino acids long. CDR3: CASSPLDPVSSYEQYF. CDR3 DNA: TGTGCCAGCAGTCCCCTGGACCCTGTTAGCTCCTACGAGCAGTACTTC.

As concerns this clone: The junction differs from germline at one of its ends, possibly a read error. The CDR3 loop reads CASSVDLTAYEQFF. CDR3 in DNA: TGTGCCAGCAGCGTAGATTTAACGGCTTACGAGCAGTTCTTC. The chain joins TRBV11-2 to TRBJ2-1; D gene unclear. CDR1 and CDR2 from the germline V gene are SGHAT and FQNNGV. The CDR3 length is 14 residues.

In its sample, this clone was seen a few times. This sequence joins TRBV6-1 and TRBJ2-1; 8 positions agree with TRBD2. CDR1 MNHNS and CDR2 SASEGT come from the germline V gene. CDR3 length: 13 residues. Trimming took 6 bases from V and 3 from J; bases not matched to a gene: 1. The CDR3 region is CASRTSDYNEQFF. In DNA form, the CDR3 reads TGTGCCAGCAGGACTAGCGACTACAATGAGCAGTTCTTC.

V usage is TRBV19 and J usage is TRBJ1-5; 7 bases agree with TRBD1. Germline loops: CDR1 LNHDA, CDR2 SQIVND (reference sequence). With 9 bases clipped from V and 3 bases from J, the junction kept 5 bases outside the gene matches. This CDR3 spans 13 amino acids. CDR3 region: CASTGAFNQPQHF. In nucleotides, the CDR3 is TGTGCCAGCACAGGGGCCTTCAATCAGCCCCAGCATTTT.

This chain connects TRBV5-1 to TRBJ1-4, with 11 bases identical to TRBD1. The V segment lost 0 bases and the J segment 5 bases; nucleotides outside the gene matches: 12. CDR1 is SGHRS and CDR2 is YFSETQ in the germline V gene. The CDR3 is made up of 19 amino acids. The CDR3 loop is CASSLGRGQGAVRNEKLFF. The CDR3 DNA sequence: TGCGCCAGCAGCTTGGGCCGAGGACAGGGGGCGGTCAGGAATGAAAAACTGTTTTTT.

The chain links TRBV7-3 to TRBJ1-6, with D possibly TRBD1 on 6 matching bases. This CDR3 has 15 residues. V lost 5 bases to trimming and J lost 4 bases, with 12 bases between them. Germline loops: CDR1 SGHTA, CDR2 FQGTGA. The CDR3 nucleotides are TGTGCCAGCAGCCCTACGGGGGCGTATAATTCACCCCTCCACTTT. Translation gives CASSPTGAYNSPLHF.

The chain has TRBV20-1 and TRBJ2-5; a weak D match, TRBD2 (5 bases). Looked up from germline, CDR1 is DFQATT and CDR2 is SNEGSKA (reference sequence). The CDR3 spans 12 residues. V was pared by 6 bases and J by 4 bases, with 12 bases between. The CDR3 DNA follows: TGCAGTGCGCAACTAGAGCGAGAGACCCAGTACTTC. Protein: CSAQLERETQYF.

The genes are TRBV3-1 and TRBJ1-2, with a possible D match to TRBD1 (5 bases). The CDR3 runs to 14 residues. V was trimmed by 0 bases and J by 8 bases, leaving 13 bases between them. The germline V gene encodes CDR1 LGHDT and CDR2 YNNKEL (reference sequence). CDR3 coding DNA: TGTGCCAGCAGCCAAGACAGGGAGGGAAGGGGCTACACCTTC. Translating gives CASSQDREGRGYTF.

This clone appeared once. V is TRBV30 and J is TRBJ1-1, with 7 bases that match TRBD1. Germline V lookup: CDR1 GTSNPN, CDR2 SVGIG (reference sequence). This CDR3 is built from 15 residues. With 0 bases clipped from V and 5 bases from J, the junction kept 9 bases outside the gene matches. CDR3: CAWSVPGTEGTEAFF. The CDR3 region has the DNA TGTGCCTGGAGTGTTCCCGGGACAGAGGGGACTGAAGCTTTCTTT.

This chain connects TRBV6-1 to TRBJ2-3, with no clear D. Trimming took off 5 bases at V and 2 bases at J, with 11 bases between the two ends. The CDR3 has 14 amino acids. The germline V gene has CDR1 MNHNS and CDR2 SASEGT. The CDR3 sequence: CASSFEVLTDTQYF. CDR3 bases: TGTGCCAGCAGTTTTGAGGTTCTCACAGATACGCAGTATTTT.

This clone was seen once. The rearrangement uses TRBV20-1 and TRBJ1-3; D gene uncertain. The CDR3 covers 13 residues. Germline CDR1 is DFQATT and CDR2 is SNEGSKA (reference sequence). V was shortened by 1 base and J by 3 bases, with 7 bases between the two germline ends. In nucleotides, the CDR3 is TGCAGTGCTAGAGGGTGGTATGGAAACACCATATATTTT. This gives the protein CSARGWYGNTIYF.